This TCR beta chain was recovered during a study of T cells in Graves' hyperthyroidism and ophthalmopathy. Amplification of TCR beta CDR3 regions used RNA as the template. HTBI primers were employed in a first-round RT-PCR of the TCR CDR3. TCRdb fed the multiplex PCR reads into MiXCR, producing one record per CDR3 protein. The sample yields approximately 700,000 distinct CDR3 sequences, roughly 17% seen once. This clonotype was counted ten times or more. V shed 3 bases, J shed 2 bases, and the junction held 17 bases outside the gene matches. The germline gives CDR1 GTSNPN, CDR2 SVGIG (reference sequence). The CDR3 has 18 residues.

This chain links TRBV30 with TRBJ1-2; 8 bases map to TRBD1. The receptor was derived from a young man with Graves' hyperthyroidism. The sample was blood. CDR3 sequence reads: CAWRASRDRLHQNYGYTF. CDR3 nucleotides: TGTGCCTGGAGAGCATCTCGGGACAGGCTGCACCAGAACTATGGCTACACCTTC.